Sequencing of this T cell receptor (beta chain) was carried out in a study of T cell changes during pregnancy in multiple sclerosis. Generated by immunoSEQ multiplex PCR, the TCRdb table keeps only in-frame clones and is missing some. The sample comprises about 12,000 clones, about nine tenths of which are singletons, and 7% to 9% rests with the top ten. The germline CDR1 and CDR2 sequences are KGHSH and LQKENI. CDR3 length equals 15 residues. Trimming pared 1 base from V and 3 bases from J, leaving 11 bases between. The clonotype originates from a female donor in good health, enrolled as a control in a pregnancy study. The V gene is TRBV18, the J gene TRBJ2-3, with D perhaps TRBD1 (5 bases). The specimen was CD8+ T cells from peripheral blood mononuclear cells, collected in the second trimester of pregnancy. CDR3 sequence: CASSPLQGGTDTQYF. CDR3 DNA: TGTGCCAGCTCACCACTGCAGGGTGGGACAGATACGCAGTATTTT.